This TCR beta chain was recorded in a study of metastatic and nonmetastatic thyroid tumors. No patient received treatment before thyroid surgery. This CDR3 comprises 12 residues. The V end was cut by 5 bases, the J end by 0 bases, with 5 bases between. Germline loops: CDR1 SGDLS, CDR2 YYNGEE. General study points: Malignant tumors reportedly showed significantly higher TCR beta diversity than benign nodules in both blood and tumor.

In this sample, this clone turned up a few times. Its antigen is not known. MiXCR reprocessed the PCR reads for TCRdb. Of 17,000 or so clones detected, around 25% appear once; the ten largest clones hold approximately 15%. The chain links TRBV9 to TRBJ1-1; weak D call: TRBD1 (5 bases). Material for sequencing was adjacent normal tissue. This clonotype was obtained from a female donor with papillary thyroid cancer or a benign thyroid nodule (not recorded which). Some clones in this sample may be carry-over from other donors' samples. Written as DNA, the CDR3 is TGTGCCAGCAGAGGGGTGAACACTGAAGCTTTCTTT. Protein product: CASRGVNTEAFF.